The entry that follows covers one T cell receptor beta chain sequence. Its binding antigen is unknown. The input lacks base qualities; no much larger clone sits a single base away. This entry is derived from a study of blood T cell repertoires in COVID-19 (dated by TCRdb to about 2020). Looking at the study overall: Samples covering the acute and convalescent phases of COVID-19 were provided by collaborators in the United States, Italy and Spain. The material from the prospective study consisted of cDNA or gDNA derived from T cells, B-cell-depleted T cells, or PBMCs. Subjects who had been exposed to COVID-19, were actively infected with it, or had recovered from it provided the deeply sampled blood TCRbeta repertoires that made up the dataset. The repertoires were released in a freely available public database intended as a resource for research on the immune response to SARS-CoV-2. Samples were obtained from the ongoing ImmuneRACE study (first 160 participants) and from 1,254 subjects provided by 6 global collaborators. A de-identified subject ID, COVID-19 status, age in years and sex were almost always included in the sample metadata. Where HLA class I and class II types were available, the types were taken from metadata supplied by the sample provider, not from assay-based typing. Overall results and qualifications from the work: The quantity of clinical and demographic metadata differed by source and by participant and was supplied without curation.

The collaborating institutions used their own protocols to collect whole blood in K2EDTA tubes. For TCRbeta analysis, collaborator samples were shipped as frozen whole blood, as isolated PBMCs, or as DNA extracted from either sample type. TCRbeta CDR3 regions were amplified from genomic DNA using the immunoSEQ Assay, a bias-controlled multiplex PCR. The published analysis was carried out like this. Within the assay, amplification of reference gene primers was used to estimate how many nucleated cells each sample contained. To quantify the absolute abundance of each unique TCRbeta CDR3 rearrangement, sequence reads were collapsed and filtered. Productive Simpson clonality was computed per sample as the square root of Simpson's diversity index over productive rearrangements. The clones in this table, taken by TCRdb from immuneACCESS, are in-frame only. Not every clone is retained; where verified, under half of the shortfall comes from an unresolved V gene, and the cause of the rest is unknown. V, J and clone size derive from that table, while D and trimming were established from the DNA sequence. The sample profile shows about 150,000 clones; roughly 90% of them were found once. The top ten constitute about 2.6% of the sample.

The CDR3 numbers 17 residues from cysteine through phenylalanine. Kept here is only the CDR3 DNA, which spans 51 bases and is read in frame from base 1. Reading the germline V gene (reference sequence) gives CDR1 LGHDT and CDR2 YNNKEL. V and J lose 0 bases and 2 bases, and a span of 17 bases separates them. The receptor's source is a man aged 55 to 70 with acute or convalescent COVID-19. Sequenced input: peripheral blood. The chain uses TRBV3-1 (or the pseudogene TRBV3-2) and TRBJ2-7; the D gene is possibly TRBD2, with 5 bases matching. The CDR3 region has the sequence CASSQDPPGEGTYEQYF. At the DNA level, the sequence is TGTGCCAGCAGCCAAGATCCCCCCGGGGAAGGCACCTACGAGCAGTACTTC.